This T cell receptor beta chain originates from a study of cytomegalovirus exposure and HLA in healthy donors. Study overall: Genetic ancestry analysis placed over 65% of the 400 or so donors that were genotyped in the Caucasian-associated cluster. Points from the study as a whole: Analyzed later, most CMV-associated TCR beta chains appeared HLA-restricted.

The PCR used 60 Vbeta and 13 Jbeta primers. The assay was immunoSEQ multiplex PCR, and TCRdb's table has in-frame clones only and misses some. Among roughly 130,000 clones listed, 60% to 85% were seen once. Trimming cost V 2 bases and J 4 bases, with 15 bases left between them. The CDR3 is made up of 15 amino acids. CDR1 is SGHDT, CDR2 YYEEEE, per germline. There are a few counts of this clone. No antigen is known for it. This clonotype originated in a man between 18 and 29 years old in good health and CMV-seronegative. The gene calls are TRBV5-6 and TRBJ1-2; D is possibly TRBD1 (6 bases). The sample was PBMCs. The CDR3 DNA sequence: TGTGCCAGCAGCTTTTGGGACACAGGTTTCTATGGCTACACCTTC. The encoded protein is CASSFWDTGFYGYTF.